The next 8 T cell receptor beta chains were all read from a single sample in a study of OX40 agonist ivuxolimab in advanced cancers. The method was immunoSEQ multiplex PCR; TCRdb's version includes in-frame clones alone and lacks a portion of them. Among tens of thousands of clones listed, 80% to 90% were seen once. Here the sequenced sample was CD4+ or CD8+ T cells sorted from blood, taken in a trial of the OX40 agonist ivuxolimab. The receptors here all came from an adult with an advanced solid tumor such as melanoma, head and neck, liver or kidney cancer.

V is TRBV5-1 and J is TRBJ2-2; maybe TRBD1 (6 bases). Looked up from germline, CDR1 is SGHRS and CDR2 is YFSETQ. V shed 0 bases and J shed 9 bases, with 9 bases lying between them. The CDR3 is made up of 13 amino acids. CDR3 DNA sequence: TGCGCCAGCAGCTTGGTGGACAGTAGGGAGCTGTTTTTT. This gives the protein CASSLVDSRELFF. Based on the CDR3 plus reference TRBV5-1 and TRBJ2-2, the full variable domain is KAGVTQTPRYLIKTRGQQVTLSCSPISGHRSVSWYQQTPGQGLQFLFEYFSETQRNKGNFPGRFSGRQFSNSRSEMNVSTLELGDSALYLCASSLVDSRELFFGEGSRLTVL.

This clone was seen a few times. The J gene is TRBJ2-5, the V gene TRBV7-9, with 7 bases aligning to TRBD1. The CDR3 has 16 residues. CDR1 and CDR2 from the germline V gene are SEHNR and FQNEAQ (reference sequence). Trimming removed 5 bases from V and 3 bases from J; junction bases left unmatched: 12. The CDR3 here is CASSLWGGQVKETQYF. In DNA form, the CDR3 reads TGTGCCAGCAGCCTCTGGGGCGGACAGGTGAAAGAGACCCAGTACTTC.

V gene TRBV19 combines with J gene TRBJ1-2; the D is unclear. CDR3 length: 16 residues. Trimming shortened V by 6 bases and J by 6 bases, and 23 bases separated the two germline ends. The V gene's germline CDR1 is LNHDA and CDR2 SQIVND (reference sequence). CDR3 nucleotide sequence: TGTGCCAGTAGCAACACCGGCCCCCCTAGGAAAGATGGCTACACCTTC. Amino acid sequence: CASSNTGPPRKDGYTF.

On this clone itself: This specimen includes other DNA sequences encoding the same CDR3. V is TRBV5-6 and J is TRBJ1-1; no firm D call. V was shortened by 3 bases and J by 1 base, with 7 bases between the two germline ends. The CDR3 extends over 13 amino acids. In germline, CDR1 is SGHDT, CDR2 YYEEEE. CDR3 coding DNA: TGTGCCAGCAGCTGGGGTCGGAACACTGAAGCTTTCTTT. Amino acid sequence: CASSWGRNTEAFF.

V gene TRBV6-1 combines with J gene TRBJ2-2, with 11 nucleotides matching TRBD2. Germline CDR1 MNHNS, CDR2 SASEGT. The CDR3 has 19 amino acids. V lost 4 bases and J lost 3; bases outside the gene matches: 13. Here the CDR3 DNA reads TGTGCCAGCAGTGGCCTTTTAGCGGGAGGGCCATTGTACACCGGGGAGCTGTTTTTT. It codes for CASSGLLAGGPLYTGELFF.

V gene TRBV7-2 combines with J gene TRBJ1-3; D ambiguous. Deletions cut 1 base from V and 0 bases from J, with 10 bases between. CDR3 length: 16 amino acids. Germline values: CDR1 SGHTA, CDR2 FQGNSA. The CDR3 coding sequence is TGTGCCAGCAGCTTAGGGTCGCTGAACTCTGGAAACACCATATATTTT. Its translation: CASSLGSLNSGNTIYF.

The chain joins TRBV4-1 to TRBJ2-7; D is perhaps TRBD2 (6 bases). The CDR3 consists of 15 residues. V was clipped by 0 bases and J by 6 bases, with 15 bases between them. CDR1 is MGHRA, CDR2 YSYEKL, per germline. CDR3 nucleotide sequence: TGCGCCAGCAGCCAAGAGAGGGACTTGCGGAGCGAGCAGTACTTC. Translated: CASSQERDLRSEQYF.

This chain uses TRBV28 with TRBJ1-3; possible D gene TRBD1, 5 bases. The V end lost 5 bases, the J end lost 4 bases, and 18 bases lay between the germline ends. Germline V gene sequence: CDR1 MDHEN, CDR2 SYDVKM. CDR3 length: 16 amino acids. The CDR3 coding sequence is TGTGCCAGCAGTCTCGGAGGGGATATTACGGGAAACACCATATATTTT. This codes for CASSLGGDITGNTIYF. Complete variable domain (other parts from reference TRBV28 and TRBJ1-3): DVKVTQSSRYLVKRTGEKVFLECVQDMDHENMFWYRQDPGLGLRLIYFSYDVKMKEKGDIPEGYSVSREKKERFSLILESASTNQTSMYLCASSLGGDITGNTIYFGEGSWLTVV.